This TCR beta chain was sequenced in a study of CD8 T cells in Susac syndrome. The CDR3 extends over 17 amino acids. J gave up 0 bases and V 0 bases, and 4 bases lay outside the gene matches. Germline V lookup: CDR1 DFQATT, CDR2 SNEGSKA (reference sequence). Relapsing-remitting disease, either stable or active, was present in the treatment-naive patients who were the multiple sclerosis controls. TEMRA cells were enriched by FACS, and CD4+ and CD8+ T cells were negatively isolated. Random-hexamer reverse transcription was applied to about 0.45 to 1 ug RNA. Multiplex immunoSEQ PCR targeted 54 Vbeta and 13 Jbeta TCR beta segments. TCRdb used MiXCR to reprocess the immunoSEQ multiplex PCR reads, holding one entry per CDR3 protein. The sample includes some 300,000 distinct CDR3 sequences, 75% to 85% seen only once; the top ten take around 0.21%. General study findings and limits: The study acknowledged a relatively small number of individuals in its TCR sequencing and HLA analysis.

Regarding this clonotype: Its antigen is still unknown.

The source material was CD8+ T cells from PBMCs. The sequence was obtained from a human donor with multiple sclerosis. The chain has TRBV20-1 and TRBJ2-1; 11 bases fit TRBD2. CDR3 residues: CSARDYSGRVSYNEQFF. In DNA, the CDR3 is TGCAGTGCTAGAGATTATAGCGGGAGGGTCTCCTACAATGAGCAGTTCTTC.